These 18 T cell receptor beta chains were all obtained from the same sample, sequenced in a study of blood T cell repertoires in COVID-19. Libraries were prepared by immunoSEQ multiplex PCR; TCRdb keeps only in-frame clonotypes and omits some of them. This table has approximately 300,000 clones, roughly 90% appearing once. Input material: PBMCs or T cells enriched from blood (not recorded which). Receptors were obtained from a woman in her 30s who had recovered from COVID-19.

This clone occurred once. V is TRBV28 and J is TRBJ1-5; TRBD1 aligns across 7 bases. Germline assignment: CDR1 MDHEN and CDR2 SYDVKM. Trimming removed 6 bases from V and 4 bases from J; junction bases left unmatched: 12. This CDR3 is 16 amino acids long. CDR3 amino acids: CASRHYRGVKNQPQHF. The CDR3 nucleotides read TGTGCCAGCAGGCACTACAGGGGAGTAAAGAATCAGCCCCAGCATTTT.

The V and J genes are TRBV4-1 and TRBJ1-4; D perhaps matches TRBD1 (5 bases). Germline CDR1 is MGHRA and CDR2 is YSYEKL. Trimming removed 5 bases from V and 7 bases from J, with 14 bases in between. The CDR3 totals 14 residues. The CDR3 is CASSILGGAEKLFF. CDR3 bases: TGCGCCAGCAGCATATTGGGGGGTGCTGAAAAACTGTTTTTT.

This sequence joins TRBV28 and TRBJ2-7; 10 nucleotides match TRBD1. CDR3 length equals 15 residues. Unmatched junction bases numbered 6, after V lost 2 bases and J lost 5 bases. Germline V lookup: CDR1 MDHEN, CDR2 SYDVKM. CDR3 coding DNA: TGTGCCAGCAGTTTACCGGACAGGGGGAGGGACGAGCAGTACTTC. Residues: CASSLPDRGRDEQYF.

The chain joins TRBV5-1 to TRBJ2-5; D unclear. Trimming stripped 2 bases from V and 3 bases from J, with 11 bases between. Germline-derived CDR1 and CDR2 are SGHRS and YFSETQ. The CDR3 totals 14 residues. CDR3 protein: CASSFNSAEETQYF. The CDR3 bases are TGCGCCAGCAGCTTTAACTCTGCGGAAGAGACCCAGTACTTC.

This chain links TRBV24-1 with TRBJ2-5, with D unclear. The CDR3 spans 13 residues. Deletions cut 3 bases from V and 5 bases from J, with 9 bases between. Germline values: CDR1 KGHDR, CDR2 SFDVKD. The CDR3 coding sequence is TGTGCCACCAGTGATACTTATTCGGAGACCCAGTACTTC. It encodes CATSDTYSETQYF.

DNA for the CDR3: TGTGCCACCAGCAGAGAGAGGGTTGAGTACGAGCAGTACTTC. Protein sequence: CATSRERVEYEQYF. The genes are TRBV15 and TRBJ2-7; TRBD2 might be the D (5 bases). The germline V gene has CDR1 LNHNV and CDR2 YYDKDF (reference sequence). V was trimmed by 0 bases and J by 4 bases, leaving 10 bases between them. CDR3 length: 14 residues.

This sequence joins TRBV3-1 (or the pseudogene TRBV3-2) and TRBJ2-1; 14 nucleotides agree with TRBD2. This CDR3 is built from 16 residues. The V segment lost 4 bases and the J segment 11 bases; nucleotides outside the gene matches: 10. Looked up from germline, CDR1 is LGHDT and CDR2 is YNNKEL (reference sequence). CDR3 nucleotide sequence: TGTGCCAGCAGCCGAGGGACTAGCGGGAGCCCAGGAAAGCAGTTCTTC. Amino acids: CASSRGTSGSPGKQFF.

V usage is TRBV5-5 and J usage is TRBJ1-2; D perhaps matches TRBD1 (5 bases). The germline CDR1 and CDR2 sequences are SGHKS and YYEKEE (reference sequence). The V and J ends lost 0 bases and 5 bases respectively, with 14 bases between them. The CDR3 has 15 residues. CDR3 nucleotide sequence: TGTGCCAGCAGCTTGGTGGCCCGCAGGGAATATGGCTACACCTTC. Its protein product is CASSLVARREYGYTF.

The V call is TRBV23-1, the J call TRBJ2-7; TRBD2 agrees at 8 bases. TRBV23-1 falls under the ORF class, with uncertain function. The CDR3 totals 18 residues. After removal of 4 bases from V and 4 bases from J, the junction contained 18 bases not matched to a gene. CDR3 coding DNA: TGCGCCAGCAGTCGTAAGACTAGCGTTAACCCCCAGTTTTACGAGCAGTACTTC. Translation: CASSRKTSVNPQFYEQYF.

The chain uses TRBV7-9 and TRBJ2-3; 11 bases map to TRBD2. With V trimmed by 6 bases and J by 2 bases, 7 bases remained unmatched. This CDR3 is 16 amino acids long. Per germline, CDR1 SEHNR and CDR2 FQNEAQ (reference sequence). Here the CDR3 reads CASRTGTSGPTDTQYF. The CDR3 region has the DNA TGTGCCAGCAGAACCGGGACTAGCGGACCCACAGATACGCAGTATTTT.

This clone was seen only a few times. The rearrangement links TRBV21-1 to TRBJ2-7; the D call in the table, TRBD1, was not verified against the DNA. TRBV21-1 is deemed a pseudogene. This CDR3 is 16 amino acids long. CDR3 loop: CASSKINDRRHDEQYF. Written as DNA, the CDR3 is TGTGCCAGCAGCAAAATTAATGACAGGCGACACGACGAGCAGTACTTC.

The V and J genes are TRBV7-2 and TRBJ2-5; D possibly corresponds to TRBD2 (5 bases). The germline V gene has CDR1 SGHTA and CDR2 FQGNSA. V lost 2 bases and J 7 bases, leaving 20 bases between the germline ends. The CDR3 runs 16 residues. The CDR3 protein is CASSLPAGNPGVTQYF. CDR3 DNA: TGTGCCAGCAGCTTACCGGCCGGGAACCCCGGAGTGACCCAGTACTTC.

The chain couples TRBV28 to TRBJ1-2, with TRBD1 matching over 8 bases. The CDR3 contains 14 residues. Trimming took 7 bases from V and 3 from J; bases not matched to a gene: 7. CDR1 is MDHEN and CDR2 is SYDVKM in the germline V gene. CDR3 in amino acids: CASTDDRGYYGYTF. CDR3 in DNA: TGTGCCAGCACCGACGACAGGGGCTACTATGGCTACACCTTC.

The rearrangement links TRBV19 to TRBJ1-2; TRBD1 matches at 7 bases. V shed 4 bases, J shed 8 bases, and the junction held 7 bases outside the gene matches. Germline V gene lookup returns CDR1 LNHDA and CDR2 SQIVND (reference sequence). This CDR3 contains 13 residues. CDR3 sequence reads: CASSKNRGEGYTF. CDR3 nucleotides: TGTGCCAGTAGTAAGAACAGGGGAGAAGGCTACACCTTC.

This clone has just one count. The gene calls are TRBV24-1 and TRBJ1-5, with D perhaps TRBD1 (5 bases). The CDR3 length is 14 residues. Germline V gene sequence: CDR1 KGHDR, CDR2 SFDVKD. V shed 4 bases and J shed 1 base, with 7 bases lying between them. This CDR3 reads CATSETASNQPQHF. In DNA form, the CDR3 reads TGTGCCACCAGTGAGACAGCGAGCAATCAGCCCCAGCATTTT.

The chain recombines TRBV7-2 with TRBJ1-1; 9 bases agree with TRBD1. Trimming at V came to 5 bases and at J to 4 bases, leaving 5 bases not matched to a gene. CDR3 length equals 14 residues. Germline V lookup: CDR1 SGHTA, CDR2 FQGNSA. Here the CDR3 DNA reads TGTGCCAGCAGCCCCCAGGGACAGGGCACTGAAGCTTTCTTT. Protein: CASSPQGQGTEAFF.

In this sample, this clone turned up once. The genes are TRBV5-1 and TRBJ1-4; D may be TRBD1 (6 bases). V lost 4 bases to trimming and J lost 3 bases, with 10 bases between them. Germline V gives CDR1 SGHRS, CDR2 YFSETQ. The CDR3 covers 14 residues. The CDR3 protein is CASSNGQSNEKLFF. In DNA, the CDR3 is TGCGCCAGCAGCAACGGACAGTCTAATGAAAAACTGTTTTTT. Filled out from reference TRBV5-1 and TRBJ1-4, the complete variable domain reads KAGVTQTPRYLIKTRGQQVTLSCSPISGHRSVSWYQQTPGQGLQFLFEYFSETQRNKGNFPGRFSGRQFSNSRSEMNVSTLELGDSALYLCASSNGQSNEKLFFGSGTQLSVL.

The chain links TRBV5-1 to TRBJ1-5; D is possibly TRBD1 (6 bases). Trimming shortened V by 2 bases and J by 5 bases, and 14 bases separated the two germline ends. The germline V gene encodes CDR1 SGHRS and CDR2 YFSETQ. The CDR3 sequence is 15 residues long. The DNA of the CDR3 is TGCGCCAGCAGCTTAGACGGGACAAGTGATCAGCCCCAGCATTTT. Translated: CASSLDGTSDQPQHF.